A single sample is the source of the 28 T cell receptor beta chains below, sequenced in a study of identical twins. TCRdb independently ran MiXCR on the 5' RACE reads; one entry per CDR3 protein. Here the sample spans roughly 280,000 distinct CDR3 sequences, 8% to 9.5% being singletons. These same data were also listed under a study on yellow fever vaccine responses in identical twins.

The sequencing sample was made of CD8+ T cells sorted from blood. These receptors were collected from a woman under 30 in good health.

This clonotype was observed many times. The chain couples TRBV5-1 to TRBJ2-7; 7 positions agree with TRBD1. This CDR3 spans 14 amino acids. Germline V gene sequence: CDR1 SGHRS, CDR2 YFSETQ. The J segment lost 3 bases and the V segment lost 0 bases, leaving 3 bases of the junction unmatched. The CDR3 loop reads CASSLETGLYEQYF. CDR3 DNA: TGCGCCAGCAGCTTGGAGACAGGGCTCTACGAGCAGTACTTC.

This clonotype was found many times. The gene calls are TRBV20-1 and TRBJ2-2; D may match TRBD1 or TRBD2 (5 bases each). The CDR3 has 15 amino acids. Per germline, CDR1 DFQATT and CDR2 SNEGSKA (reference sequence). Trimming stripped 2 bases from V and 0 bases from J, with 10 bases between. CDR3 in DNA: TGCAGTGCTAGAATGGGGGTTGCGAACACCGGGGAGCTGTTTTTT. Its protein is CSARMGVANTGELFF.

This clonotype was counted only a few times. This sequence joins TRBV5-1 and TRBJ2-7; TRBD1 aligns across 8 bases. V dropped 0 bases and J dropped 4; count of bases not matched to a gene: 9. Germline CDR1 reads SGHRS; CDR2 reads YFSETQ. This CDR3 has 16 residues. This CDR3 reads CASSLDPGQALYEQYF. In DNA, the CDR3 is TGCGCCAGCAGCTTGGATCCGGGACAGGCACTGTACGAGCAGTACTTC.

The chain employs TRBV29-1 and TRBJ2-2, with 8 bases matching TRBD2. The CDR3 runs to 13 residues. CDR1 is SQVTM and CDR2 is ANQGSEA in the germline V gene. The V gene end was trimmed by 2 bases and the J gene end by 6 bases; junction bases not matched to a gene: 2. CDR3 sequence (DNA): TGCAGCGTTGAACGGACTAGCTCCGGGGAGCTGTTTTTT. Its protein product is CSVERTSSGELFF.

The chain has TRBV11-3 and TRBJ2-1; possibly TRBD1 for D (5 bases). Germline values: CDR1 SGHNT, CDR2 YENEEA. The CDR3 spans 16 residues. V dropped 1 base and J dropped 7 bases, with 17 bases sitting between them. The CDR3 DNA reads as TGTGCCAGCAGCTTAGGGCGTCCCTCCCCAGGGAATGAGCAGTTCTTC. The encoded protein is CASSLGRPSPGNEQFF. Full variable domain (rest looked up from reference TRBV11-3 and TRBJ2-1): EAGVVQSPRYKIIEKKQPVAFWCNPISGHNTLYWYLQNLGQGPELLIRYENEEAVDDSQLPKDRFSAERLKGVDSTLKIQPAELGDSAVYLCASSLGRPSPGNEQFFGPGTRLTVL.

There are many counts of this clonotype. The V call is TRBV7-9, the J call TRBJ2-1; 8 nucleotides align to TRBD1. The CDR3 is 14 residues long. Germline trimming cut 5 bases from V and 6 bases from J; bases unmatched to any gene: 6. CDR1 and CDR2 from the germline V gene are SEHNR and FQNEAQ (reference sequence). CDR3 protein: CASSTDRDGNEQFF. CDR3 nucleotides: TGTGCCAGCAGCACGGACAGGGACGGCAATGAGCAGTTCTTC.

This clonotype was counted many times. CDR3 in amino acids: CASSVARGVNTGELFF. CDR3 sequence (DNA): TGTGCCAGCAGCGTAGCCCGGGGAGTAAACACCGGGGAGCTGTTTTTT. This sequence joins TRBV9 and TRBJ2-2, with D perhaps TRBD2 (5 bases). Per the germline V gene, CDR1 is SGDLS and CDR2 is YYNGEE. V lost 0 bases and J lost 2, with 11 bases in between. CDR3 size: 16 residues.

This chain's CDR3 is CASSYHSTNNEQFF. CDR3 bases: TGTGCCAGCAGTTATCATTCTACAAACAATGAGCAGTTCTTC. This chain uses TRBV6-5 with TRBJ2-1; the D is unclear. The CDR3 has 14 amino acids. The germline gives CDR1 MNHEY, CDR2 SVGAGI. V lost 3 bases to trimming and J lost 5 bases, with 11 bases between them.

This clonotype was picked up a small number of times. This rearrangement joins TRBV20-1 to TRBJ2-5; possibly TRBD1 for D (5 bases). Looked up from germline, CDR1 is DFQATT and CDR2 is SNEGSKA (reference sequence). V was clipped by 5 bases and J by 4 bases, with 23 bases between them. CDR3 length equals 16 residues. The CDR3 protein is CSARRPQDNILETQYF. CDR3 nucleotide sequence: TGCAGTGCTCGGCGCCCACAGGATAACATCTTAGAGACCCAGTACTTC.

The chain links TRBV7-9 to TRBJ2-4; D could derive from TRBD1 or TRBD2 (6 bases each). The V gene lost 0 bases and the J gene lost 8 bases, with 14 bases spanning the gap. This CDR3 contains 15 residues. The germline CDR1 and CDR2 sequences are SEHNR and FQNEAQ (reference sequence). The CDR3: CASSLALLEGDIQYF. The CDR3 DNA sequence: TGTGCCAGCAGCTTAGCTCTTTTGGAGGGGGACATTCAGTACTTC.

This rearrangement joins TRBV27 to TRBJ2-3; 8 nucleotides align to TRBD1. The germline V gene has CDR1 MNHEY and CDR2 SMNVEV (reference sequence). The CDR3 spans 15 residues. The junction had 4 bases not matched to a gene; V was cut back by 3 bases and J by 2 bases. CDR3 nucleotides: TGTGCCAGCAGTTTCGGACAGGGTTTCACAGATACGCAGTATTTT. Residues: CASSFGQGFTDTQYF.

This clonotype came up a few times. The chain recombines TRBV7-2 with TRBJ2-1; 9 bases line up with TRBD2. Losses at the gene ends were 6 bases for V and 8 bases for J; bases not matched to a gene: 14. This CDR3 is built from 16 residues. Germline V gene sequence: CDR1 SGHTA, CDR2 FQGNSA. Here the CDR3 reads CASRLTGASGNDEQFF. CDR3 in DNA: TGTGCCAGCAGGCTCACGGGGGCTAGCGGGAACGATGAGCAGTTCTTC.

This clonotype turned up a few times. The J gene is TRBJ1-1, the V gene TRBV12-3 or TRBV12-4; D is perhaps TRBD1 (5 bases). V lost 9 bases, J lost 7 bases, and 18 bases lay in between. The CDR3 totals 13 residues. For the CDR3, the DNA is TGTGCCAGAAGCCCCCCGGGGGGAATTGAAGCTTTCTTT. Amino acid sequence: CARSPPGGIEAFF.

This clonotype was recorded at least ten times. The chain recombines TRBV11-2 with TRBJ2-1; no definite D call. Deletions cut 1 base from V and 7 bases from J, with 11 bases between. Looked up from germline, CDR1 is SGHAT and CDR2 is FQNNGV. This CDR3 contains 14 residues. CDR3 DNA: TGTGCCAGCAGCTTAGGTCCAGCGTTGAATGAGCAGTTCTTC. This sequence encodes CASSLGPALNEQFF. Full variable domain (remainder filled in from reference TRBV11-2 and TRBJ2-1): EAGVAQSPRYKIIEKRQSVAFWCNPISGHATLYWYQQILGQGPKLLIQFQNNGVVDDSQLPKDRFSAERLKGVDSTLKIQPAKLEDSAVYLCASSLGPALNEQFFGPGTRLTVL.

The table lists this clonotype with a few counts. The rearrangement links TRBV6-2 or TRBV6-3 to TRBJ1-5; D is perhaps TRBD1 (6 bases). CDR3 size: 17 residues. CDR1 and CDR2 (germline): MNHEY, SVGEGT. V lost 5 bases and J 6 bases, leaving 23 bases between the germline ends. In DNA, the CDR3 is TGTGCCAGCAGTGATCGAAAACAGGGAGGCGTTACTCAGCCCCAGCATTTT. As protein: CASSDRKQGGVTQPQHF.

This clonotype was detected only a few times. The CDR3 region is CAWRDGPGPYEQYF. Written as DNA, the CDR3 is TGTGCCTGGAGGGACGGGCCGGGACCCTACGAGCAGTACTTC. V and J are TRBV30 and TRBJ2-7, with D perhaps given as TRBD1 or TRBD2 (5 bases each). Trimming cost V 3 bases and J 2 bases, with 14 bases left between them. In germline, CDR1 is GTSNPN, CDR2 SVGIG (reference sequence). The CDR3 is 14 residues long.

The sample holds a few counts of this clonotype. Here the CDR3 DNA reads TGCAGTGCTAGGGCCCGACAGGGTAGCACAGATACGCAGTATTTT. As protein: CSARARQGSTDTQYF. The rearrangement links TRBV20-1 to TRBJ2-3; 7 nucleotides align to TRBD1. The CDR3 is made up of 15 amino acids. J gave up 0 bases and V 3 bases, and 6 bases lay outside the gene matches. The germline V gene encodes CDR1 DFQATT and CDR2 SNEGSKA (reference sequence).

The table lists this clonotype with many counts. The chain joins TRBV20-1 to TRBJ2-5, with TRBD2 as a possible D gene (7 bases). The germline V gene has CDR1 DFQATT and CDR2 SNEGSKA (reference sequence). This CDR3 region has 15 residues. Trimming shortened V by 3 bases and J by 5 bases, and 19 bases separated the two germline ends. The CDR3 is CSASLGGQPRETQYF. The CDR3 DNA follows: TGCAGTGCTAGCTTGGGGGGGCAACCTAGGGAGACCCAGTACTTC.

The chain couples TRBV12-3 or TRBV12-4 to TRBJ2-2, with 8 bases fitting TRBD2. The ends lost 5 bases at V and 4 bases at J; junction bases unmatched: 6. The length of the CDR3 is 15 residues. The CDR3 DNA sequence: TGTGCCAGCAGTGCCGGGACTAGTATCACCGGGGAGCTGTTTTTT. This sequence encodes CASSAGTSITGELFF.

V gene TRBV4-1 combines with J gene TRBJ2-1, with a possible D match to TRBD1 (6 bases). The CDR3 has 13 amino acids. CDR1 is MGHRA, CDR2 YSYEKL, per germline. Trimming pared 6 bases from V and 10 bases from J, leaving 16 bases between. CDR3 amino acids: CASRPTSGDEQFF. For the CDR3, the DNA is TGCGCCAGCAGGCCCACCTCAGGGGACGAGCAGTTCTTC.

This clonotype was detected many times. This chain uses TRBV6-4 with TRBJ2-1; no clear D. There are 15 residues in the CDR3. V lost 3 bases to trimming and J lost 4 bases, with 13 bases between them. The germline gives CDR1 MRHNA, CDR2 SNTAGT. The CDR3 loop is CASSESSDPYNEQFF. The CDR3 region has the DNA TGTGCCAGCAGTGAATCGTCGGACCCTTACAATGAGCAGTTCTTC.

In this sample, this clonotype turned up many times. The rearrangement links TRBV12-3 or TRBV12-4 to TRBJ1-1; 8 bases match TRBD1. This CDR3 has 13 amino acids. The ends lost 3 bases at V and 8 bases at J; junction bases unmatched: 5. The chain's CDR3 is CASSLTGAVEAFF. In DNA, the CDR3 is TGTGCCAGCAGTTTGACAGGGGCCGTCGAAGCTTTCTTT.

This clonotype was detected only a few times. The chain recombines TRBV20-1 with TRBJ2-7; no firm D call. CDR1 and CDR2 from the germline V gene are DFQATT and SNEGSKA (reference sequence). V lost 2 bases to trimming and J lost 5 bases, with 13 bases between them. The CDR3 is 13 amino acids. The CDR3 coding sequence is TGCAGTGCTAGAATGGTAGGAAAGGACGAGCAGTACTTC. Protein sequence: CSARMVGKDEQYF.

This clonotype was detected only a few times. At one end the junction does not follow the germline gene, possibly because of a read error. The gene calls are TRBV5-6 and TRBJ2-1, with D unresolved. CDR3 length equals 15 residues. The germline gives CDR1 SGHDT, CDR2 YYEEEE. The CDR3 sequence is CASSLDFSSHNEQFF. The CDR3 nucleotides read TGTGCCAGCAGCTTGGATTTTAGCTCCCACAATGAGCAGTTCTTC. Looking up the rest from reference TRBV5-6 and TRBJ2-1 gives the full variable domain: DAGVTQSPTHLIKTRGQQVTLRCSPKSGHDTVSWYQQALGQGPQFIFQYYEEEERQRGNFPDRFSGHQFPNYSSELNVNALLLGDSALYLCASSLDFSSHNEQFFGPGTRLTVL.

This clonotype showed up many times. The DNA is left out, because the CDR3 cannot be placed on it with certainty; the CDR3 is given as TCRdb lists it. V is TRBV11-2 and J is TRBJ1-1; TRBD1, the D gene given by the table, was not confirmed from the DNA. The V gene's germline CDR1 is SGHAT and CDR2 FQNNGV. The CDR3 length is 14 residues, termini included. The CDR3 region is CASSFGSGAIEAFF.

This clonotype has more than one count but fewer than ten. The rearrangement uses TRBV20-1 and TRBJ2-7; D gene uncertain. Germline V gene sequence: CDR1 DFQATT, CDR2 SNEGSKA (reference sequence). The CDR3 loop spans 12 amino acids. V lost 4 bases to trimming and J lost 5 bases, with 12 bases between them. CDR3 sequence: CSAIPGSHEQYF. The CDR3 coding sequence is TGCAGTGCTATCCCCGGCAGCCACGAGCAGTACTTC.

This clonotype was seen a few times. The gene calls are TRBV7-9 and TRBJ2-7, with D unclear. Germline CDR1 and CDR2: SEHNR and FQNEAQ (reference sequence). CDR3 length: 13 amino acids. The V end was cut by 0 bases, the J end by 4 bases, with 7 bases between. The CDR3 region is CASSLATGYEQYF. The CDR3 coding sequence is TGTGCCAGCAGCTTAGCCACCGGGTACGAGCAGTACTTC. The full variable domain, with the rest looked up from reference TRBV7-9 and TRBJ2-7, is DTGVSQNPRHKITKRGQNVTFRCDPISEHNRLYWYRQTLGQGPEFLTYFQNEAQLEKSRLLSDRFSAERPKGSFSTLEIQRTEQGDSAMYLCASSLATGYEQYFGPGTRLTVT.

This chain uses TRBV20-1 with TRBJ2-2; the match to TRBD1 covers 8 bases. V lost 4 bases, J lost 6 bases, and 7 bases stayed unmatched. The germline gives CDR1 DFQATT, CDR2 SNEGSKA (reference sequence). This CDR3 contains 14 residues. CDR3 loop: CSAMGTGGPGELFF. The CDR3 DNA reads TGCAGTGCTATGGGAACAGGGGGTCCCGGGGAGCTGTTTTTT.